Below, one TCR beta chain is given with its context. Its antigen is currently unknown. Method: immunoSEQ multiplex PCR; TCRdb's copy keeps in-frame clones and lacks some. The sample contains about 70,000 clones, 85% of which appear only once. Germline V CDR1 and CDR2: KGHSH, LQKENI. The V end lost 6 bases, the J end lost 3 bases, and 11 bases lay between the germline ends. The CDR3 has 13 amino acids. This specimen comes from a study of OX40 agonist ivuxolimab in advanced cancers. Study information: Averaging roughly 60 years in age, with a range of about 23 to 85, the cohort was 82.7% male.

Overall study results and limits: Relative to CD4+ cells, CD8+ T cells on average had more expanded clones. The work left the antigen specificity of expanded peripheral T cells undetermined.

The sequence was collected from an adult with an advanced solid tumor such as melanoma, head and neck, liver or kidney cancer. The chain carries TRBV18 and TRBJ1-1; weak D call: TRBD1 (6 bases). The sequencing here drew on CD4+ or CD8+ T cells sorted from blood, taken in a trial of the OX40 agonist ivuxolimab. This CDR3 reads CASSTGQYTEAFF. CDR3 DNA: TGTGCCAGCTCGACCGGACAGTACACTGAAGCTTTCTTT. Based on the CDR3 plus reference TRBV18 and TRBJ1-1, the full variable domain is NAGVMQNPRHLVRRRGQEARLRCSPMKGHSHVYWYRQLPEEGLKFMVYLQKENIIDESGMPKERFSAEFPKEGPSILRIQQVVRGDSAAYFCASSTGQYTEAFFGQGTRLTVV.